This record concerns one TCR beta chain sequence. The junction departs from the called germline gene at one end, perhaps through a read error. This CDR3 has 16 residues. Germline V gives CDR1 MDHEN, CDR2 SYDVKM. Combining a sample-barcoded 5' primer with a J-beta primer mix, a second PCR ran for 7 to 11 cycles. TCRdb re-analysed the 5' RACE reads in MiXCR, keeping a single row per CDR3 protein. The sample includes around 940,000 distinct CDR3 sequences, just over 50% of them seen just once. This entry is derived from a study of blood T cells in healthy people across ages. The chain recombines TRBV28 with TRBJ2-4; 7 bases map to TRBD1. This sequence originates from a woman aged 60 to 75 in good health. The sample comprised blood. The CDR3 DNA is TGTGCCGGCAGCCTGTGGGACAGCTTAGCCAAAAACATTCAGTACTTC. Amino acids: CAGSLWDSLAKNIQYF.